This T cell receptor beta chain was captured by sequencing in a study of blood T cell repertoires in COVID-19. Study in general: Researchers got acute and convalescent COVID-19 samples from the United States, Italy and Spain. T cells, B-cell-depleted T cells, or PBMCs provided the cDNA or gDNA that served as material.

This clone was seen more than once but under ten times. In the source study's methods: It was from reference gene primer amplification that nucleated cell counts were estimated. Assay used: immunoSEQ multiplex PCR; TCRdb lists only in-frame clones, some missing. D and trimming come from the DNA, and the V and J calls and clone size come from that table. The data contain approximately 70,000 clones, 87% of them singletons. Germline V gene sequence: CDR1 KGHDR, CDR2 SFDVKD. Losses at the gene ends were 9 bases for V and 4 bases for J; bases not matched to a gene: 6. The CDR3 covers 13 residues. The TCR was taken from a woman between 50 and 59 years old with acute or convalescent COVID-19. The chain combines TRBV24-1 with TRBJ1-2; 8 bases are shared with TRBD1. Sequences were obtained from peripheral blood. CDR3: CATSGQGTYGYTF. Written as DNA, the CDR3 is TGTGCCACCTCCGGACAGGGAACCTATGGCTACACCTTC.